Following are 5 T cell receptor beta chains from one sample sequenced in a study of T cell responses to AZD1222 COVID-19 vaccine. Measured with immunoSEQ multiplex PCR; TCRdb has only the in-frame clones, and not every one. The repertoire has about 110,000 clones, roughly nine tenths of them found once; the top ten carry approximately 5%. The sequencing here drew on peripheral blood, taken on day 0 of AZD1222 vaccination. The receptors here all came from an adult in good health.

The gene calls are TRBV27 and TRBJ2-2; 7 bases line up with TRBD2. The germline V gene encodes CDR1 MNHEY and CDR2 SMNVEV (reference sequence). V shed 6 bases and J 3 bases; nucleotides not matched to a gene: 10. This CDR3 is built from 16 residues. The CDR3, as DNA: TGTGCCAGCAGATACGTGGCGGGAGCAGACACCGGGGAGCTGTTTTTT. Its translation: CASRYVAGADTGELFF.

This clone showed up just a few times. This chain connects TRBV6-5 to TRBJ2-7; 13 bases are a match to TRBD2. CDR3 length: 15 residues. From germline, CDR1 is MNHEY and CDR2 SVGAGI. J was trimmed by 2 bases and V by 6 bases; bases with no gene match: 4. Written as DNA, the CDR3 is TGTGCCAGCAGACTCGGACTAGCGGGAGCCTACGAGCAGTACTTC. Protein product: CASRLGLAGAYEQYF.

This clone has more than one count but fewer than ten. The chain carries TRBV21-1 and TRBJ1-3; TRBD1, as called in the table, went unchecked against the DNA. TRBV21-1 represents a pseudogene. The CDR3 contains 16 residues. CDR3 nucleotides: TGTGCCAGCAGCCTTAGGGGGTGGGTCTCTGGAAACACCATATATTTT. Translating it yields CASSLRGWVSGNTIYF.

The chain recombines TRBV30 with TRBJ2-3; D might be TRBD1 (5 bases). V lost 3 bases and J lost 3, with 10 bases in between. In germline, CDR1 is GTSNPN, CDR2 SVGIG (reference sequence). CDR3 length: 13 amino acids. CDR3 amino acids: CAWSDDSTDTQYF. The CDR3 DNA sequence: TGTGCCTGGAGCGACGACAGTACAGATACGCAGTATTTT. Filled out from reference TRBV30 and TRBJ2-3, the complete variable domain reads SQTIHQWPATLVQPVGSPLSLECTVEGTSNPNLYWYRQAAGRGLQLLFYSVGIGQISSEVPQNLSASRPQDRQFILSSKKLLLSDSGFYLCAWSDDSTDTQYFGPGTRLTVL.

The chain carries TRBV2 and TRBJ1-2; the D is unclear. Germline CDR1 SNHLY, CDR2 FYNNEI. The CDR3 length is 11 residues. V gave up 2 bases and J gave up 8 bases, with 6 bases separating them. The DNA of the CDR3 is TGTGCCAGCAGTGAATCTTACGGCTACACCTTC. Translation gives CASSESYGYTF.